The clone carrying this T cell receptor beta chain came up once. Antigen: not known. This CDR3 has 13 amino acids. Germline CDR1 and CDR2: SEHNR and FQNEAQ (reference sequence). The germline V and J ends were trimmed by 1 base and 7 bases, with 11 bases remaining between them. This entry comes from a study of radiotherapy plus CTLA-4 blockade in lung cancer. The overall study: Of all patients, around 19% responded objectively and roughly 31% showed disease control. Study findings and constraints: It was early blood T cell clone dynamics, with interferon-beta, that reportedly best predicted response. Blood-borne expansion of tumor-derived TCR clones followed radiotherapy plus ipilimumab.

Assay used: immunoSEQ multiplex PCR; TCRdb lists only in-frame clones, some missing. The data hold roughly 59,000 clones, with about 72% observed a single time. The chain recombines TRBV7-9 with TRBJ2-7; D might be TRBD1 (5 bases). The source material was peripheral blood, sampled from a patient treated with radiotherapy plus ipilimumab. This receptor was identified in a human donor with non-small cell lung cancer whose response to radiotherapy plus ipilimumab could not be evaluated. CDR3 bases: TGTGCCAGCAGCTTAGGTCAGGGTGGGGAGCAGTACTTC. Translating gives CASSLGQGGEQYF.